This T cell receptor beta chain derives from a study of T cell repertoires in cytomegalovirus infection. Study details: Through public TCR beta signatures, both CMV infection and matching HLA type were indicated.

Regarding the study as a whole: Cumulative frequency of public TCR beta families picked out carriers of CMV plus the relevant HLA. HLA-C-restricted CMV-specific TCR beta clonotypes prevailed in the ex vivo response.

V lost 11 bases to trimming and J lost 0 bases, with 6 bases between them. Germline V gives CDR1 KGHDR, CDR2 SFDVKD. The CDR3 has 11 residues. TCRdb reprocessed the reads via MiXCR and lists one record per CDR3 protein. The sample includes roughly 720,000 distinct CDR3 sequences, 35% to 45% of them seen just once. Note on this clonotype: Its target is unknown.

The TCR originated in a human donor in good health (CMV status not recorded). Some clones in this sample may be carry-over from other donors' samples. The sample comprised PBMCs. The chain is built from TRBV24-1 and TRBJ2-5, with unresolved D. The CDR3 coding sequence is TGTGCCAGCGCGAACCAAGAGACCCAGTACTTC. This sequence encodes CASANQETQYF.